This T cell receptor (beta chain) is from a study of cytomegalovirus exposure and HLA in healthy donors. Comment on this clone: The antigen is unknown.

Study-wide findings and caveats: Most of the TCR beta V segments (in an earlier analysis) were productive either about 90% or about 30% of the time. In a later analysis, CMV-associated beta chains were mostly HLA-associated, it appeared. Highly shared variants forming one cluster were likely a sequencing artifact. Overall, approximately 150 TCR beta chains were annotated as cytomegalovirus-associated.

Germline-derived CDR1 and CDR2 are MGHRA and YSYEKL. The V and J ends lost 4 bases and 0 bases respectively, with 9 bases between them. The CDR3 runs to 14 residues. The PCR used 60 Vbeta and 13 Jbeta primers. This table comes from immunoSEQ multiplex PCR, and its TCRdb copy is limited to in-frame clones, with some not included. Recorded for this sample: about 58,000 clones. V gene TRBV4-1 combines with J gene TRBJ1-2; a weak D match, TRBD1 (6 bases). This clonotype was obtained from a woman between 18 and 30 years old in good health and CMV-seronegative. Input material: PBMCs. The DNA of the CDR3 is TGCGCCAGCAGCCCGGACAGAGCTAACTATGGCTACACCTTC. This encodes CASSPDRANYGYTF.